This TCR beta chain was retrieved from a study of blood T cell repertoires in COVID-19. Study in general: In each case, the material was cDNA or gDNA derived from T cells, B-cell-depleted T cells, or PBMCs.

The repertoire was sequenced with immunoSEQ multiplex PCR; TCRdb's copy has only in-frame clones and lacks some. The sample gives about 200,000 clones, around 84% of which show up once; approximately 5% is in the top ten. The CDR3 extends over 18 amino acids. CDR1 and CDR2 (germline): ENHRY, SYGVKD. J lost 5 bases, V lost 2 bases, and 13 bases had no gene match. The sequencing input was peripheral blood. The TCR originated in a woman older than 75 with acute or convalescent COVID-19. The chain joins TRBV10-3 to TRBJ1-1; 11 bases line up with TRBD1. The CDR3 protein is CAISENGADRGRGTEAFF. The DNA for the CDR3 is TGTGCCATCAGTGAGAATGGGGCGGACAGGGGGCGAGGGACTGAAGCTTTCTTT.